This T cell receptor beta chain was found in a study of T cell responses to AZD1222 COVID-19 vaccine. On this clone: Its antigen remains unknown.

Study observations and caveats: Donors were mostly white British, more females; clonal diversity possibly underestimated. At baseline, just 6 or 7 AZD1222 recipients tested seropositive.

Generated by immunoSEQ multiplex PCR, the TCRdb table keeps only in-frame clones and is missing some. The table has 97,000 or so clones, 91% seen once. Second doses at about 4 or about 12 weeks were pooled. The source of this sequence is an adult who received the AZD1222 COVID-19 vaccine. Sequenced here: peripheral blood, sampled 28 days after the second AZD1222 dose.

The CDR3 nucleotides read TGTGCCAGCAGCTTAGTCGGCGGCAGTCAAGAGACCCAGTACTTC. Protein product: CASSLVGGSQETQYF. The V and J genes are TRBV11-2 and TRBJ2-5; D remains unclear. Germline V gene lookup returns CDR1 SGHAT and CDR2 FQNNGV. Trimming shortened V by 1 base and J by 2 bases, and 11 bases separated the two germline ends. The CDR3 contains 15 residues.